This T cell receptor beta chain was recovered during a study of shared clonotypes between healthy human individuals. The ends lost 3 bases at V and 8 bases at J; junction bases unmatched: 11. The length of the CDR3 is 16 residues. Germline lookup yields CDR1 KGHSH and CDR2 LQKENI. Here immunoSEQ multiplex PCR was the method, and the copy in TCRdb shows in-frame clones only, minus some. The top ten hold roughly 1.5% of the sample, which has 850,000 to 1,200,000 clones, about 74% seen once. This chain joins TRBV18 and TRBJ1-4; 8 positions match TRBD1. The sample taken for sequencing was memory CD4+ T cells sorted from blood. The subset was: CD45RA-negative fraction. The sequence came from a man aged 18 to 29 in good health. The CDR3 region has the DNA TGTGCCAGCTCACCCATTTTGGACAGGGATAACGAAAAACTGTTTTTT. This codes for CASSPILDRDNEKLFF.